The clone carrying this T cell receptor beta chain was detected once. This entry comes from a study of technical replicates of blood from a handful of donors. Trimming removed 0 bases from V and 1 base from J, with 5 bases in between. The CDR3 sequence is 13 residues long. Germline V gives CDR1 SGHRS, CDR2 YFSETQ. Produced via immunoSEQ multiplex PCR; TCRdb's table is partial and in-frame only. The sample lists 95,000 to 100,000 clones, roughly 95% seen once, with around 0.2% in the top ten. The sequencing input was T cells isolated from PBMCs. This sequence was found in a human donor in good health. The V and J genes are TRBV5-1 and TRBJ2-7; D uncertain. The CDR3 reads CASSLEQSYEQYF. The CDR3, as DNA: TGCGCCAGCAGCTTGGAGCAATCCTACGAGCAGTACTTC.